This T cell receptor (beta chain) came from a study of control samples from healthy donors and cancer patients. Data came from immunoSEQ multiplex PCR; TCRdb stores just in-frame clones and leaves some out. Counted here are approximately 84,000 clones, roughly four fifths occurring once; the ten biggest clones make up about 9.2%. J was trimmed by 0 bases and V by 8 bases; bases with no gene match: 10. The CDR3 is 17 amino acids. The germline V gene encodes CDR1 KGHSH and CDR2 LQKENI. V gene TRBV18 combines with J gene TRBJ2-6, with TRBD2 matching 7 bases. The TCR sequence derives from a woman in her fifties or sixties in good health. What was sequenced was blood. This CDR3 is CASRTGLRNSGANVLTF. CDR3 bases: TGTGCCAGCCGAACGGGACTACGCAACTCTGGGGCCAACGTCCTGACTTTC. The complete variable domain, with remaining parts taken from reference TRBV18 and TRBJ2-6, reads NAGVMQNPRHLVRRRGQEARLRCSPMKGHSHVYWYRQLPEEGLKFMVYLQKENIIDESGMPKERFSAEFPKEGPSILRIQQVVRGDSAAYFCASRTGLRNSGANVLTFGAGSRLTVL.